This T cell receptor beta chain comes out of a study of blood T cell repertoires in COVID-19. Study overall: Sample material is recorded as cDNA or gDNA derived from T cells, B-cell-depleted T cells, or PBMCs.

The method was immunoSEQ multiplex PCR; TCRdb's version includes in-frame clones alone and lacks a portion of them. The data show around 300,000 clones, 75% to 90% seen once. Trimming removed 7 bases from V and 1 base from J, with 11 bases in between. Germline CDR1 SGDLS, CDR2 YYNGEE. The CDR3 consists of 13 residues. This clone has just a few counts. This clonotype originated in a woman between 40 and 55 years old with acute or convalescent COVID-19. This chain uses TRBV9 with TRBJ1-1, with no clear D. Sequenced: peripheral blood. CDR3 in amino acids: CASRGPSNTEAFF. CDR3 nucleotide sequence: TGTGCCAGCCGAGGCCCCTCGAACACTGAAGCTTTCTTT.